Presented here are 2 T cell receptor beta chains from one specimen sequenced in a study of breast tumors, draining lymph nodes, adjacent tissues. Using its own MiXCR run on the multiplex PCR reads, TCRdb lists one record per CDR3 protein. The sample consists of 170,000 or so distinct CDR3 sequences, 30% to 35% of them appearing once. Breast cancer patients provided tissue from their axillary draining lymph nodes. Sequenced: axillary lymph node tissue. The source is a female donor with breast cancer. Some clones in this sample may be carry-over from other donors' samples.

This clonotype was counted between two and nine times. The chain carries TRBV9 and TRBJ1-1; TRBD1 matches at 10 bases. From germline, CDR1 is SGDLS and CDR2 YYNGEE. The V segment lost 4 bases and the J segment 7 bases; nucleotides outside the gene matches: 10. This CDR3 contains 15 residues. The CDR3 DNA follows: TGTGCCAGCAGCATCCGGGACAGGGGTGAACTTGAAGCTTTCTTT. Protein product: CASSIRDRGELEAFF.

This clonotype occurred many times. The chain carries TRBV5-1 and TRBJ2-7, with a possible D match to TRBD1 (6 bases). The CDR3 consists of 12 residues. Germline lookup yields CDR1 SGHRS and CDR2 YFSETQ. The V and J ends lost 4 bases and 5 bases respectively, with 10 bases between them. The CDR3 DNA follows: TGCGCCAGCAGCGAGCAGGGGAACGAGCAGTACTTC. Amino acids: CASSEQGNEQYF.